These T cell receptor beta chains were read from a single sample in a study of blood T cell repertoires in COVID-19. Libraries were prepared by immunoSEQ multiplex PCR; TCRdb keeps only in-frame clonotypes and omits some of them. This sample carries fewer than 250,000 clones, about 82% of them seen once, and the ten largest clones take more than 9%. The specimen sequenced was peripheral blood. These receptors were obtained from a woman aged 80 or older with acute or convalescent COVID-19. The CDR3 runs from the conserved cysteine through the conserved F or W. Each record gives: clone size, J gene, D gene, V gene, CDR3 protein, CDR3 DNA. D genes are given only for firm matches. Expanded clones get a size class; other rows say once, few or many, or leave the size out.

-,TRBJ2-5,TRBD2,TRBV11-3,CASSMGLAGGRETQYF,TGTGCCAGCAGCATGGGACTAGCGGGGGGGCGGGAGACCCAGTACTTC
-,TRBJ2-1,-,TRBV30,CAWTPWERSDNEQFF,TGTGCCTGGACCCCTTGGGAGAGAAGCGACAATGAGCAGTTCTTC
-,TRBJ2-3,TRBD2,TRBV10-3,CAIRATSGPDTQYF,TGTGCCATCAGGGCCACTAGCGGGCCAGATACGCAGTATTTT
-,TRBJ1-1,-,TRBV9,CASSKQGDTEAFF,TGTGCCAGCAGCAAACAGGGAGACACTGAAGCTTTCTTT
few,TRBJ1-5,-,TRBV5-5,CASSLQRGNQPQHF,TGTGCCAGCAGCTTGCAGCGCGGTAATCAGCCCCAGCATTTT
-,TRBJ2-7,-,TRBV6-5,CATEDWYEQYF,TGTGCCACCGAAGACTGGTACGAGCAGTACTTC
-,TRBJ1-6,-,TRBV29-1,CSARGSYNSPLHF,TGCAGCGCTAGGGGATCCTATAATTCACCCCTCCACTTT
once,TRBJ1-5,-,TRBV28,CASYRDFNQPQHF,TGTGCCAGCTATCGGGACTTTAATCAGCCCCAGCATTTT
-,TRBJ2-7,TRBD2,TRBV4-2,CASSRRTSGIYEQYF,TGTGCCAGCAGCCGGAGGACTAGCGGGATCTACGAGCAGTACTTC
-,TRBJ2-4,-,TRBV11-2,CASSPPWQEGKNIQYF,TGTGCCAGCAGCCCACCTTGGCAGGAGGGCAAAAACATTCAGTACTTC
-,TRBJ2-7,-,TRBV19,CASSALIGRFYEQYF,TGTGCCAGTAGTGCTCTTATTGGCAGGTTCTACGAGCAGTACTTC
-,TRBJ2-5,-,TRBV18,CASSPSSKPTQYF,TGTGCCAGCTCACCCTCAAGTAAGCCGACCCAGTACTTC
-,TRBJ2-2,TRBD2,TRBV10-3,CAISGLALSSTGELFF,TGTGCCATCAGTGGACTAGCCCTATCTAGCACCGGGGAGCTGTTTTTT
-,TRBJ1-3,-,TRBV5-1,CASSPTTSGNTIYF,TGCGCCAGCAGCCCGACTACCTCTGGAAACACCATATATTTT
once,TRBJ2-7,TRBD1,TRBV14,CASSPLGAGGFHEQYF,TGTGCCAGCAGCCCCCTAGGCGCAGGGGGCTTCCACGAGCAGTACTTC
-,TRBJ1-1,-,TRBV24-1,CATSGGRGTEAFF,TGTGCCACCAGTGGGGGGAGGGGGACTGAAGCTTTCTTT
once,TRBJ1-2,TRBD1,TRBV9,CASSAPIGTGGASYTF,TGTGCCAGCAGCGCGCCGATAGGGACAGGGGGCGCGAGCTACACCTTC
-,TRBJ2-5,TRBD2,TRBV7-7,CASSPGGTLQETQYF,TGTGCTAGCAGTCCGGGGGGTACACTCCAAGAGACCCAGTACTTC
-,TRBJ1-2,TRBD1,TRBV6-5,CASSYSGQGGYTF,TGTGCCAGCAGTTACTCGGGACAGGGAGGCTACACCTTC
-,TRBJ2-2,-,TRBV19,CASSMASHTGELFF,TGTGCCAGTAGTATGGCTAGCCACACCGGGGAGCTGTTTTTT
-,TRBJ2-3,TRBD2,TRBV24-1,CATSEPGLAGGLTDTQYF,TGTGCCACCAGTGAGCCCGGACTAGCGGGGGGGCTGACAGATACGCAGTATTTT
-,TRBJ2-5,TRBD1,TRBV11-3,CASSLGQGDQETQYF,TGTGCCAGCAGCTTAGGACAGGGGGACCAAGAGACCCAGTACTTC
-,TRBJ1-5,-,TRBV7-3,CASSLTPNQPQHF,TGTGCCAGCAGCTTAACTCCTAATCAGCCCCAGCATTTT
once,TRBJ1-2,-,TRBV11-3,CASSRGTESYGYTF,TGTGCCAGCAGCCGAGGCACGGAGAGCTATGGCTACACCTTC